Included here is one T cell receptor (beta chain) sequence, with context. Its specific antigen is unknown. It has no much larger one-base neighbor in the sample; base qualities were not kept. This entry is derived from a study of OX40 agonist ivuxolimab in advanced cancers. Concerning the study at large: Ivuxolimab was an agonistic, fully human IgG2 monoclonal antibody directed against OX40 (CD134), a costimulatory receptor. Among the 50 to 55 dose-escalation patients, about 20 had hepatocellular carcinoma, around 15 melanoma, 9 renal cell carcinoma and 9 head and neck cancer. Prior anti-PD-1, anti-PD-L1 or anti-CTLA-4 therapy was permitted, and about two fifths of dose-escalation patients had received checkpoint inhibitors. The paper reports the monotherapy dose-escalation portion (N ≈ 50 patients) of the phase I ivuxolimab trial. Partial responses occurred in three dose-escalation patients, of whom one had hepatocellular carcinoma and two had cutaneous melanoma. In the dose-escalation cohort, 82.7% of patients were male, and the mean age was roughly 56 years with a range of about 23 to 79. Intravenous ivuxolimab was administered to patients every 2 weeks at six dose levels: 0.01, 0.1, 0.3, 1.5, 3 and 10 mg/kg. The purpose of peripheral TCRbeta sequencing was to test whether ivuxolimab changed TCR sequence diversity and led to clonal T-cell expansion.

The research as a whole found: At doses from 0.1 to 3.0 mg/kg, clonal expansion was seen in both CD4+ and CD8+ blood T cells between baseline and week 6. After ivuxolimab, CD8+ T cells had more expanded clones than CD4+ T cells on average. Which antigens the clonally expanded peripheral T cells were specific for was not determined. In partial responders in the 0.1-3.0 mg/kg groups, normalized peripheral clonal expansion was found to be among the lowest, especially among CD8+ T cells. Low levels of normalized T-cell clonal expansion were also shown by some nonresponding patients.

Patients with autoimmune disease history or receiving systemic immunosuppression were excluded from the trial. Peripheral blood for TCR sequencing was collected from all dose cohorts at baseline, on cycle 4 day 1, and on cycle 7 day 1. Samples were obtained from an open-label, multicenter, first-in-human phase I dose-escalation trial of ivuxolimab. Adults with locally advanced or metastatic melanoma, renal cell carcinoma, hepatocellular carcinoma or head and neck squamous cell carcinoma were enrolled in the trial. Before TCR sequencing, CD4+ T cells and CD8+ T cells from peripheral blood were sorted into separate populations. For sequencing of the TCRbeta CDR3 region, genomic DNA was extracted from the sorted cells. The immunoSEQ Assay was used for sequencing of TCRbeta CDR3 regions. In its TCRdb copy, this immuneACCESS table keeps in-frame sequences only and misses some clones. Where compared with another copy, unresolved V genes explain less than half of these, and the others have no known cause. In this sample the table shows about 90,000 clones, more than 80% of which occur a single time. The ten biggest clones cover 6.5% to 9% of the sample.

This TCR derives from an adult with an advanced solid tumor such as melanoma, head and neck, liver or kidney cancer. This material consisted of CD4+ or CD8+ T cells sorted from blood, taken in a trial of the OX40 agonist ivuxolimab.

The CDR3 region reads CASSSRTSGDNTQYF. The DNA sequence is given as TGTGCCAGCTCATCGCGGACTAGCGGAGATAATACGCAGTATTTT. The V and J genes are TRBV18 and TRBJ2-3, with 10 junctional bases fitting TRBD2. Reading the germline V gene gives CDR1 KGHSH and CDR2 LQKENI. V is cut back by 5 bases and J by 7 bases, with 9 bases in the junction unmatched. The CDR3 runs 15 residues from the cysteine to the phenylalanine. Just CDR3 DNA is preserved here, 45 bases in frame from base 1. With the rest looked up from the reference TRBV18 and TRBJ2-3 genes rather than sequenced, the full variable domain is NAGVMQNPRHLVRRRGQEARLRCSPMKGHSHVYWYRQLPEEGLKFMVYLQKENIIDESGMPKERFSAEFPKEGPSILRIQQVVRGDSAAYFCASSSRTSGDNTQYFGPGTRLTVL.